The source of this T cell receptor beta chain is a study of blood T cell repertoires in COVID-19 (dated by TCRdb to the early 2020s). Notes on the research overall: The collaborator samples originated in the United States, Italy and Spain and spanned the acute and convalescent phases of COVID-19. Deeply sampled blood TCRbeta repertoires from subjects exposed to, actively infected with, or recovered from COVID-19 were included in the dataset. A freely available public database, intended as a resource for researchers studying the immune response to SARS-CoV-2, is where the repertoires were released. The prospective study material was composed of cDNA or gDNA derived from T cells, B-cell-depleted T cells, or PBMCs. Where HLA class I and class II types were available, the types were taken from metadata supplied by the sample provider, not from assay-based typing. The samples were drawn from the first 160 participants of the ongoing ImmuneRACE study and from some 1,300 subjects provided by 6 global collaborators. Sample metadata almost always included a de-identified subject ID, COVID-19 status, age in years and sex. The investigation overall reported the following: Clinical and demographic metadata were provided uncurated, with the amount varying by source and participant.

Worth noting for this clone: The antigen it recognizes is unknown. Per-base quality was not reported, and no clone a single base away is much larger than it.

CDR1 and CDR2, per the germline V gene, are KGHSH and LQKENI. From the cysteine through the phenylalanine, the CDR3 covers 16 amino acids. Kept here is only the CDR3 DNA, which spans 48 bases and is read in frame from base 1. At the junction V is shortened by 3 bases and J by 6 bases; bases outside the gene matches: 9. Whole blood was collected in K2EDTA tubes by collaborating institutions according to the institutions' own protocols. For TCRbeta analysis, collaborator samples were shipped as frozen whole blood, as isolated PBMCs, or as DNA extracted from either sample type. The immunoSEQ Assay, a bias-controlled multiplex PCR, was used to amplify TCRbeta CDR3 regions from genomic DNA. The authors processed their data as follows. The number of nucleated cells in each sample was estimated from the amplification of reference gene primers within the assay. To quantify the absolute abundance of each unique TCRbeta CDR3 rearrangement, sequence reads were collapsed and filtered. For each sample, productive Simpson clonality was calculated by taking the square root of Simpson's diversity index across productive rearrangements. TCRdb's version of the immuneACCESS table is confined to in-frame rearrangements and falls short of the full clone set. An unresolved V gene accounts for under half of the shortfall where checked; the remainder is of unknown origin. V, J and clone size derive from that table, while D and trimming were established from the DNA sequence. The sample includes 150,000 to 200,000 clones, with roughly 80% observed a single time. The ten largest clones add up to roughly 6.7% of the sample.

The sample taken for sequencing was peripheral blood. The sequence was obtained from a man aged 55 to 70 with acute or convalescent COVID-19. Here the chain combines TRBV18 and TRBJ2-7, and 12 bases in between align with TRBD2. The DNA sequence follows: TGTGCCAGCTCACCGGTACTAGCGGGGGGCCGGGGCGAGCAGTACTTC. Translated, this is CASSPVLAGGRGEQYF. This CDR3, with the reference TRBV18 and TRBJ2-7 proteins standing in past its ends, gives the full variable domain NAGVMQNPRHLVRRRGQEARLRCSPMKGHSHVYWYRQLPEEGLKFMVYLQKENIIDESGMPKERFSAEFPKEGPSILRIQQVVRGDSAAYFCASSPVLAGGRGEQYFGPGTRLTVT.